A selection of T cell receptor beta chains follows, all from one sample in a study of blood T cell repertoires in COVID-19. TCRdb's table, derived via immunoSEQ multiplex PCR, lists solely in-frame clones and lacks some. The sample gives over 200,000 clones, around 81% of which show up once; 4.4% is in the top ten. Sequencing was done on a sample of peripheral blood. The receptors here all came from a man aged 45-65 years with active or convalescent COVID-19. Both conserved end residues are part of each CDR3. The D gene is left open where the match is weak.

V gene: TRBV28; D gene: TRBD1; CDR3 protein: CASSGGTGLNQPQHF
V gene: TRBV6-5; D gene: -; CDR3 protein: CASSYSEGTDTQYF
V gene: TRBV18; D gene: -; CDR3 protein: CASSPSRTAGANVLTF
V gene: TRBV30; D gene: -; CDR3 protein: CAWTRQGINNEQFF
V gene: TRBV28; D gene: -; CDR3 protein: CASSPRLNEQFF
V gene: TRBV30; D gene: -; CDR3 protein: CAWSVGAGRPQHF
V gene: TRBV4-1; D gene: -; CDR3 protein: CASSQTGLSNQPQHF
V gene: TRBV6-5; D gene: -; CDR3 protein: CASRWTVGEAFF
V gene: TRBV5-1; D gene: -; CDR3 protein: CASTNGGQYQETQYF
V gene: TRBV30; D gene: -; CDR3 protein: CAWSVSAPGEQYF
V gene: TRBV3-1/TRBV3-2; D gene: TRBD1; CDR3 protein: CASMGGQYSGNTIYF
V gene: TRBV19; D gene: TRBD1; CDR3 protein: CASSIRDRRPGNTIYF
V gene: TRBV6-2/TRBV6-3; D gene: TRBD1; CDR3 protein: CASSWNQPGTGGETQYF
V gene: TRBV6-1; D gene: -; CDR3 protein: CASSELGGTLAYEQYF
V gene: TRBV7-6; D gene: TRBD1; CDR3 protein: CASSQGGGYTF
V gene: TRBV5-1; D gene: -; CDR3 protein: CASSLGTSTDTQYF
V gene: TRBV19; D gene: -; CDR3 protein: CASQAGGGWSTEAFF
V gene: TRBV15; D gene: TRBD1; CDR3 protein: CATSRADRALQPQHF
V gene: TRBV5-1; D gene: TRBD1; CDR3 protein: CASSLSGPGTGGGYTF
V gene: TRBV19; D gene: TRBD1; CDR3 protein: CASSFTGGPEQFF
V gene: TRBV2; D gene: -; CDR3 protein: CASTRGSQGYNGYGYTF
V gene: TRBV7-8; D gene: -; CDR3 protein: CASSSPQGLDTEAFF
V gene: TRBV20-1; D gene: -; CDR3 protein: CSARRPDTQYF
V gene: TRBV19; D gene: TRBD1; CDR3 protein: CASSLHRGGQPQHF
V gene: TRBV27; D gene: TRBD1; CDR3 protein: CARDGQGSPLHF
V gene: TRBV27; D gene: -; CDR3 protein: CASSSSKAHSTGELFF
V gene: TRBV12-3/TRBV12-4; D gene: -; CDR3 protein: CASSSGSGYTF
V gene: TRBV7-9; D gene: TRBD2; CDR3 protein: CASSKRLAGGPSYNEQFF
V gene: TRBV5-4; D gene: -; CDR3 protein: CASSLGEERLGYF
V gene: TRBV27; D gene: TRBD1; CDR3 protein: CASSLRVSGTGGVSYGYTF
V gene: TRBV3-1/TRBV3-2; D gene: -; CDR3 protein: CAAAGSDTQYF
V gene: TRBV30; D gene: -; CDR3 protein: CAWSHGQISGNTIYF
V gene: TRBV6-2/TRBV6-3; D gene: -; CDR3 protein: CASSTPLKPQHF
V gene: TRBV2; D gene: TRBD1; CDR3 protein: CASSVAGGYEAFF
V gene: TRBV20-1; D gene: TRBD1; CDR3 protein: CSARVGQWQHF
V gene: TRBV5-1; D gene: -; CDR3 protein: CASSFFPEVSYEQYF
V gene: TRBV2; D gene: TRBD1; CDR3 protein: CASSEGQGSQPQHF
V gene: TRBV18; D gene: -; CDR3 protein: CASSPEQGNTEAFF
V gene: TRBV19; D gene: -; CDR3 protein: CASSIADIHGYTF
V gene: TRBV5-1; D gene: TRBD2; CDR3 protein: CASSLGTSGGKTDTQYF
V gene: TRBV7-3; D gene: -; CDR3 protein: CASSLEANTEAFF
V gene: TRBV19; D gene: -; CDR3 protein: CASRSQGPATNEKLFF
V gene: TRBV30; D gene: -; CDR3 protein: CAWSVSENYGYTF
V gene: TRBV2; D gene: TRBD1; CDR3 protein: CASKPGQGPLHF
V gene: TRBV10-3; D gene: TRBD1; CDR3 protein: CAIRQTGGGSTEAFF
V gene: TRBV9; D gene: TRBD1; CDR3 protein: CASSAGDRFGTYEQYF
V gene: TRBV30; D gene: TRBD1; CDR3 protein: CAWSAQGSNQPQHF
V gene: TRBV4-1; D gene: TRBD1; CDR3 protein: CASSWDRGYEQYF
V gene: TRBV27; D gene: TRBD2; CDR3 protein: CASTLAGGSGSEQFF
V gene: TRBV6-5; D gene: -; CDR3 protein: CASSFQGLRSNQPQHF
V gene: TRBV6-5; D gene: TRBD2; CDR3 protein: CASTASGEQETQYF
V gene: TRBV3-1/TRBV3-2; D gene: -; CDR3 protein: CASSRDIETQYF
V gene: TRBV5-5; D gene: TRBD2; CDR3 protein: CASSLASGGSMNYEQYF
V gene: TRBV5-4; D gene: TRBD2; CDR3 protein: CASSPRGGLAGADTQYF
V gene: TRBV6-5; D gene: -; CDR3 protein: CASRVDRGGGYTF
V gene: TRBV6-6; D gene: TRBD2; CDR3 protein: CASFGRGRGNNEQFF
V gene: TRBV7-9; D gene: TRBD2; CDR3 protein: CASRDGLAGDLTYNEQFF
V gene: TRBV9; D gene: -; CDR3 protein: CASSDDPGIRSSYNSPLHF
V gene: TRBV7-9; D gene: -; CDR3 protein: CASSLQGVNEQFF
V gene: TRBV12-3/TRBV12-4; D gene: -; CDR3 protein: CASSFLRGKLFF